These T cell receptor beta chains were read from a single sample in a study of molecular identifiers for immune sequencing clone quantification. A single record per CDR3 protein comes from TCRdb applying MiXCR to the PCR reads. The sample shows over 300,000 distinct CDR3 sequences, 24% of them seen only once. The sample taken for sequencing was naive CD8+ T cells from blood, with Jurkat cell RNA spiked in. The origin of the receptors is a human donor in good health. Some libraries in this study had Jurkat cell RNA spiked in. Each CDR3 is given with its conserved first and last residue. The order of the fields is D gene, V gene, clone size, J gene, CDR3 protein, CDR3 DNA. D genes are given only for firm matches. Clone size is given for some rows only: seen once, a few or many times, or a class if the clone is expanded.

d_gene: -
v_gene: TRBV12-3/TRBV12-4
abundance: many
j_gene: TRBJ2-3
CDR3aa: CASSPRRYLTDTQYF
CDR3nt: TGTGCCAGCAGCCCAAGGCGGTATCTCACAGATACGCAGTATTTT

d_gene: -
v_gene: TRBV5-5
abundance: many
j_gene: TRBJ1-1
CDR3aa: CASSLARVTGRAEAFF
CDR3nt: TGTGCCAGCAGCTTGGCGCGGGTTACAGGTCGGGCTGAAGCTTTCTTT

d_gene: -
v_gene: TRBV21-1
abundance: many
j_gene: TRBJ1-2
CDR3aa: CASSLSGQGEGYTF
CDR3nt: TGTGCCAGCAGCCTTTCGGGACAGGGAGAAGGCTACACCTTC

d_gene: TRBD2
v_gene: TRBV2
abundance: -
j_gene: TRBJ2-3
CDR3aa: CASSEGLALTDTQYF
CDR3nt: TGTGCCAGCAGTGAGGGACTAGCGTTAACAGATACGCAGTATTTT

d_gene: TRBD1
v_gene: TRBV5-1
abundance: many
j_gene: TRBJ1-6
CDR3aa: CASSPGQGLDSPLHF
CDR3nt: TGCGCCAGCAGCCCCGGACAGGGGTTGGATTCACCCCTCCACTTT

d_gene: -
v_gene: TRBV13
abundance: few
j_gene: TRBJ2-7
CDR3aa: CASSLGLATSYEQYF
CDR3nt: TGTGCCAGCAGCTTAGGCCTGGCCACTAGCTACGAGCAGTACTTC

d_gene: -
v_gene: TRBV7-9
abundance: few
j_gene: TRBJ2-3
CDR3aa: CASSLAFGGTDTQYF
CDR3nt: TGTGCCAGCAGCCTCGCGTTTGGGGGCACAGATACGCAGTATTTT

d_gene: -
v_gene: TRBV20-1
abundance: -
j_gene: TRBJ2-6
CDR3aa: CSAPRGSGANVLTF
CDR3nt: TGCAGTGCCCCACGAGGGTCTGGGGCCAACGTCCTGACTTTC

d_gene: -
v_gene: TRBV19
abundance: few
j_gene: TRBJ1-5
CDR3aa: CASSMISGPQPQHF
CDR3nt: TGTGCCAGTAGTATGATCTCCGGGCCTCAGCCCCAGCATTTT

d_gene: -
v_gene: TRBV27
abundance: -
j_gene: TRBJ2-2
CDR3aa: CASSPRLGLNSGELFF
CDR3nt: TGTGCCAGCAGTCCAAGGTTAGGTCTGAATTCCGGGGAGCTGTTTTTT

d_gene: -
v_gene: TRBV15
abundance: -
j_gene: TRBJ2-5
CDR3aa: CAASRDLMRGGHQETQYF
CDR3nt: TGTGCCGCCAGCAGAGATCTGATGCGAGGAGGCCACCAAGAGACCCAGTACTTC

d_gene: -
v_gene: TRBV7-9
abundance: few
j_gene: TRBJ1-1
CDR3aa: CAGGQLNTEAFF
CDR3nt: TGTGCCGGCGGACAGCTTAACACTGAAGCTTTCTTT

d_gene: TRBD1
v_gene: TRBV29-1
abundance: -
j_gene: TRBJ1-2
CDR3aa: CSTWTGSNYGYTF
CDR3nt: TGCAGCACTTGGACAGGGTCGAACTATGGCTACACCTTC

d_gene: -
v_gene: TRBV20-1
abundance: many
j_gene: TRBJ2-4
CDR3aa: CSAQDFSNIQYF
CDR3nt: TGCAGTGCTCAGGACTTTTCTAACATTCAGTACTTC

d_gene: -
v_gene: TRBV25-1
abundance: many
j_gene: TRBJ2-7
CDR3aa: CASSGSPSGHPYEQYF
CDR3nt: TGTGCCAGCAGTGGATCCCCCTCGGGACACCCCTACGAGCAGTACTTC

d_gene: TRBD2
v_gene: TRBV11-2
abundance: -
j_gene: TRBJ2-1
CDR3aa: CASSSATSGSNERFF
CDR3nt: TGTGCCAGCAGCTCCGCGACTAGCGGGAGCAATGAGCGGTTCTTC

d_gene: -
v_gene: TRBV20-1
abundance: many
j_gene: TRBJ2-7
CDR3aa: CSASLGLPYEQYF
CDR3nt: TGCAGTGCTAGTTTGGGGTTACCCTACGAGCAGTACTTC

d_gene: -
v_gene: TRBV4-1
abundance: -
j_gene: TRBJ2-7
CDR3aa: CASSQPGAGPYEQYF
CDR3nt: TGCGCCAGCAGCCAACCCGGGGCAGGGCCCTACGAGCAGTACTTC

d_gene: TRBD1
v_gene: TRBV29-1
abundance: many
j_gene: TRBJ1-2
CDR3aa: CSVEDPPGQGSFNYGYTF
CDR3nt: TGCAGCGTTGAAGATCCGCCGGGACAGGGCTCCTTTAACTATGGCTACACCTTC

d_gene: -
v_gene: TRBV7-9
abundance: few
j_gene: TRBJ1-3
CDR3aa: CASTNEQGFSGNTVYF
CDR3nt: TGTGCCAGCACCAACGAACAGGGTTTCTCTGGAAACACCGTATATTTT

d_gene: -
v_gene: TRBV18
abundance: few
j_gene: TRBJ2-3
CDR3aa: CASSPGDDTQYF
CDR3nt: TGTGCCAGCTCACCAGGGGACGATACGCAGTATTTT

d_gene: -
v_gene: TRBV6-2/TRBV6-3
abundance: few
j_gene: TRBJ1-1
CDR3aa: CASSPFGVGGTEAFF
CDR3nt: TGTGCCAGCAGCCCCTTTGGTGTAGGCGGCACTGAAGCTTTCTTT

d_gene: -
v_gene: TRBV20-1
abundance: many
j_gene: TRBJ2-1
CDR3aa: CSARTSSDYNEQFF
CDR3nt: TGCAGTGCTAGAACCTCTAGCGACTACAATGAGCAGTTCTTC

d_gene: -
v_gene: TRBV9
abundance: -
j_gene: TRBJ2-5
CDR3aa: CASSAGTMRETQYF
CDR3nt: TGTGCCAGCAGCGCCGGGACAATGCGAGAGACCCAGTACTTC

d_gene: -
v_gene: TRBV6-2/TRBV6-3
abundance: few
j_gene: TRBJ2-3
CDR3aa: CASIGTQLFTDTQYF
CDR3nt: TGTGCCAGCATAGGAACACAGCTTTTCACAGATACGCAGTATTTT

d_gene: -
v_gene: TRBV18
abundance: few
j_gene: TRBJ1-4
CDR3aa: CASSLRAVDEKLFF
CDR3nt: TGTGCCAGCTCTCTCCGGGCCGTGGATGAAAAACTGTTTTTT

d_gene: TRBD1
v_gene: TRBV11-2
abundance: many
j_gene: TRBJ2-7
CDR3aa: CASSLGDSSYEQYF
CDR3nt: TGTGCCAGCAGCTTGGGGGACAGCTCCTACGAGCAGTACTTC

d_gene: TRBD2
v_gene: TRBV6-5
abundance: -
j_gene: TRBJ2-3
CDR3aa: CASSFTSGDIDTQYF
CDR3nt: TGTGCCAGCAGTTTTACTAGCGGGGACATAGATACGCAGTATTTT

d_gene: -
v_gene: TRBV11-2
abundance: few
j_gene: TRBJ2-1
CDR3aa: CASRNSGSYNEQFF
CDR3nt: TGTGCCAGCAGGAATAGCGGTTCCTACAATGAGCAGTTCTTC

d_gene: -
v_gene: TRBV2
abundance: many
j_gene: TRBJ2-7
CDR3aa: CASSDGSSAGEQYF
CDR3nt: TGTGCCAGCAGTGATGGCAGCTCCGCGGGGGAGCAGTACTTC

d_gene: -
v_gene: TRBV27
abundance: few
j_gene: TRBJ2-3
CDR3aa: CASMLGSSITDTQYF
CDR3nt: TGTGCCAGCATGTTAGGGAGTTCAATAACAGATACGCAGTATTTT

d_gene: -
v_gene: TRBV19
abundance: few
j_gene: TRBJ2-2
CDR3aa: CASSIMHTGELFF
CDR3nt: TGTGCCAGTAGTATTATGCACACCGGGGAGCTGTTTTTT

d_gene: -
v_gene: TRBV28
abundance: few
j_gene: TRBJ1-5
CDR3aa: CASSLQGFLYQPQHF
CDR3nt: TGTGCCAGCAGTTTACAGGGGTTTCTTTATCAGCCCCAGCATTTT

d_gene: -
v_gene: TRBV30
abundance: once
j_gene: TRBJ2-2
CDR3aa: CAWSGGAGYTGGLFF
CDR3nt: TGTGCCTGGAGTGGTGGGGCAGGTTACACCGGGGGGCTGTTTTTT